This TCR beta chain is from a study of blood T cell repertoires in COVID-19. Assay used: immunoSEQ multiplex PCR; TCRdb lists only in-frame clones, some missing. The sample consists of under 80,000 clones, 88% of them appearing once. The CDR3 extends over 15 amino acids. Germline V lookup: CDR1 KGHDR, CDR2 SFDVKD. The J segment lost 6 bases and the V segment lost 4 bases, leaving 5 bases of the junction unmatched. This TCR was recovered from a human donor in a cohort sampled during active COVID-19. The V and J genes are TRBV24-1 and TRBJ2-2, with 9 bases matching TRBD2. Sequencing was done on a sample of peripheral blood. The CDR3 DNA follows: TGTGCCACCAGTGACCCGGGACTAGCCGCCGGGGAGCTGTTTTTT. Encoded protein: CATSDPGLAAGELFF.